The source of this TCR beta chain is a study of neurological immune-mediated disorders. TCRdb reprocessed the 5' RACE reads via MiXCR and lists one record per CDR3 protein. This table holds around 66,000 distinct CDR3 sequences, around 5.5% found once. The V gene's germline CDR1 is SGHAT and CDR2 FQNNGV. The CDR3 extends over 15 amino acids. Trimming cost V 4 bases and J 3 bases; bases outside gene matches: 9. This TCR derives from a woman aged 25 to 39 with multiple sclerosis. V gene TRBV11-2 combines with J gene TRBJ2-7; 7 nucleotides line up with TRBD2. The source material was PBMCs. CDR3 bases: TGTGCCAGCAGCTCACGACGGGGGGTCTTCTACGAGCAGTACTTC. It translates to CASSSRRGVFYEQYF.